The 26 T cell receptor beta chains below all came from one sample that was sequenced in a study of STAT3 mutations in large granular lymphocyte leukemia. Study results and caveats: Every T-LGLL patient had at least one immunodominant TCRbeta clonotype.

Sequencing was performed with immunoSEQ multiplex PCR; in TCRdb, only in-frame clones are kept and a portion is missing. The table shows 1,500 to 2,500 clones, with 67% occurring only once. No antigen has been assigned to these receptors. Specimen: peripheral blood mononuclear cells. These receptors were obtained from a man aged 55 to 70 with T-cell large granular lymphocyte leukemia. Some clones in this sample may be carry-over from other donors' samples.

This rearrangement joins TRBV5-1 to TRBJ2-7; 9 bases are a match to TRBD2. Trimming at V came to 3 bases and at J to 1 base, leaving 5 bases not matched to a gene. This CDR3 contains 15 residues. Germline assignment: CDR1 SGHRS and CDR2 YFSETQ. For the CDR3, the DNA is TGCGCCAGCAGCTCAGCGGGGGGTATATCCTACGAGCAGTACTTC. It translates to CASSSAGGISYEQYF. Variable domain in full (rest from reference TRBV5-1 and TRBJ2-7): KAGVTQTPRYLIKTRGQQVTLSCSPISGHRSVSWYQQTPGQGLQFLFEYFSETQRNKGNFPGRFSGRQFSNSRSEMNVSTLELGDSALYLCASSSAGGISYEQYFGPGTRLTVT.

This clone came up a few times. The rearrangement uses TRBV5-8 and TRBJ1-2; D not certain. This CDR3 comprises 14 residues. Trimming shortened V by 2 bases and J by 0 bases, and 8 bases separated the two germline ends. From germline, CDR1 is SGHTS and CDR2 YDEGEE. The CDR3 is CASSFTGANYGYTF. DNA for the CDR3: TGTGCCAGCAGCTTCACGGGAGCTAACTATGGCTACACCTTC. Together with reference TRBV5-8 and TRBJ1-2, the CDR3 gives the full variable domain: EAGVTQSPTHLIKTRGQQATLRCSPISGHTSVYWYQQALGLGLQFLLWYDEGEERNRGNFPPRFSGRQFPNYSSELNVNALELEDSALYLCASSFTGANYGYTFGSGTRLTVV.

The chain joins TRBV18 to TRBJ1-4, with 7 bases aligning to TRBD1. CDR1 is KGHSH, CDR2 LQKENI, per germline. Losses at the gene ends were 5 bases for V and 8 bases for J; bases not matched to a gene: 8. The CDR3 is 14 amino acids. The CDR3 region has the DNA TGTGCCAGCTCAATAGGACAGGTGGGAGAAAAACTGTTTTTT. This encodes CASSIGQVGEKLFF.

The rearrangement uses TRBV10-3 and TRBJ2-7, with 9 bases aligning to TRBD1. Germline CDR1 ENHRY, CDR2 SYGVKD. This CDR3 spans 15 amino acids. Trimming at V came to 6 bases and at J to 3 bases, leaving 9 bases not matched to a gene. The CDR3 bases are TGTGCCATCAGACCCGGGACAGGGAGGGTCTACGAGCAGTACTTC. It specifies CAIRPGTGRVYEQYF.

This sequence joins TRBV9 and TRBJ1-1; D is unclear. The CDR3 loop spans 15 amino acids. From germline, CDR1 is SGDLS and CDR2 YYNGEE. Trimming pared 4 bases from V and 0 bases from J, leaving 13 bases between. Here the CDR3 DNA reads TGTGCCAGCAGCCAGGCAGCGGAGATGAACACTGAAGCTTTCTTT. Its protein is CASSQAAEMNTEAFF.

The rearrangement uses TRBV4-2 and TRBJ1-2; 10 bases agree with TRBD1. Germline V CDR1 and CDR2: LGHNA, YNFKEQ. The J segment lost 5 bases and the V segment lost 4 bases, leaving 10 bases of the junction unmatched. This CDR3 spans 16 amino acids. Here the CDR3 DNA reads TGTGCCAGCAGCCTAAGACAGGGGGCGCAGGATTATGGCTACACCTTC. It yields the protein CASSLRQGAQDYGYTF.

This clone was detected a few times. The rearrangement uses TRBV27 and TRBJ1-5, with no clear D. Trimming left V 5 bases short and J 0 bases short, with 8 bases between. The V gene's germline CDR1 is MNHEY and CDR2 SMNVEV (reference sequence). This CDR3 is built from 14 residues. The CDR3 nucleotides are TGTGCCAGCAGTAGTCAAGGTAGCAATCAGCCCCAGCATTTT. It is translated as CASSSQGSNQPQHF.

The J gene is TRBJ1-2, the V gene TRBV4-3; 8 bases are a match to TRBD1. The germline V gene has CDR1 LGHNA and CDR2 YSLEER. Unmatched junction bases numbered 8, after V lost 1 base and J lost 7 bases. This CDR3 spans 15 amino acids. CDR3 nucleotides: TGCGCCAGCAGCCAAGGGGGAGGACAGGGTTTTGGCTACACCTTC. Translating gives CASSQGGGQGFGYTF.

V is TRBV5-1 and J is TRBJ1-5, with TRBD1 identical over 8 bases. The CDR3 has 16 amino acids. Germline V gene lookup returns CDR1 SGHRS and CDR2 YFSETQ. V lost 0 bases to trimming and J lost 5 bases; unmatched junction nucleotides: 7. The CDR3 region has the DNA TGCGCCAGCAGCTTGGGAGGGACAGGAGGGTATCAGCCCCAGCATTTT. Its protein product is CASSLGGTGGYQPQHF.

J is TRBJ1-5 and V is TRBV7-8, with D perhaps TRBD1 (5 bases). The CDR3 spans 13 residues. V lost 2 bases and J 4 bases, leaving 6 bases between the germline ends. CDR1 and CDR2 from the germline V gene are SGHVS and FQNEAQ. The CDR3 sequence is CASSLSGNQPQHF. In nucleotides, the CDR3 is TGTGCCAGCAGCTTATCAGGGAATCAGCCCCAGCATTTT.

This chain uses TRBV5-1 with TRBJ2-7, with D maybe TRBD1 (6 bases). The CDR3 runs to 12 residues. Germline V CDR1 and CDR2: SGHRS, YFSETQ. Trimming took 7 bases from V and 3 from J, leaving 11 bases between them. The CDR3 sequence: CASRKDSYEQYF. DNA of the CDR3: TGCGCCAGCCGGAAGGACAGCTACGAGCAGTACTTC.

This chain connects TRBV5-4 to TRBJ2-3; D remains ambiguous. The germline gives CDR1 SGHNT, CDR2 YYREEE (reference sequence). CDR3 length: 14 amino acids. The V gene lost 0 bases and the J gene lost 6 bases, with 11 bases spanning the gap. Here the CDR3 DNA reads TGTGCCAGCAGCTTGGTCCGCGGTAGGGATACGCAGTATTTT. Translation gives CASSLVRGRDTQYF.

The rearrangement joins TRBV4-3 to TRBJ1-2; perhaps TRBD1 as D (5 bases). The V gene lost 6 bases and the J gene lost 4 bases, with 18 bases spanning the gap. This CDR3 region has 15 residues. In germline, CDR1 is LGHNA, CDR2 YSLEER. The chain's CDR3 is CASRGGTLDGYGYTF. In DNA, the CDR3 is TGCGCCAGCAGGGGGGGAACTTTGGACGGCTATGGCTACACCTTC.

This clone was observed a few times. CDR3 DNA: TGCGCCAGCAGCCAAGACCTGGGCGCGGGCTATGGCTACACCTTC. This sequence encodes CASSQDLGAGYGYTF. V usage is TRBV4-3 and J usage is TRBJ1-2; D call uncertain. Germline V gene sequence: CDR1 LGHNA, CDR2 YSLEER. V was cut by 0 bases and J by 4 bases, with 12 bases left in between. This CDR3 region has 15 residues.

CDR3 protein: CASSNRDSNQPQHF. DNA of the CDR3: TGTGCCAGCAGCAACCGGGACAGCAATCAGCCCCAGCATTTT. This chain connects TRBV7-9 to TRBJ1-5, with a weak D call TRBD1 (5 bases). The CDR3 sequence is 14 residues long. The germline V gene has CDR1 SEHNR and CDR2 FQNEAQ (reference sequence). V lost 5 bases to trimming and J lost 1 base, with 9 bases between them.

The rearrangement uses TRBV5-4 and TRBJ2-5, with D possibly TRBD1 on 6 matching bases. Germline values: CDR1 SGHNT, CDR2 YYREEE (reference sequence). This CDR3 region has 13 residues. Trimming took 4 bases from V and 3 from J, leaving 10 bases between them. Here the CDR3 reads CASSPDREETQYF. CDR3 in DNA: TGTGCCAGCAGCCCGGACAGAGAAGAGACCCAGTACTTC.

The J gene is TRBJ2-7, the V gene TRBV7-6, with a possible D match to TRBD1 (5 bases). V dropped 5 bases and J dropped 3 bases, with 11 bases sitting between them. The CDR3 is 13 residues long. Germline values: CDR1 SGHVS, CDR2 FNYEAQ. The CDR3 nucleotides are TGTGCCAGCAGCGCAGGGCCCAACTACGAGCAGTACTTC. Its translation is CASSAGPNYEQYF.

The CDR3 DNA reads TGCAGCGTTACCGGGACAGCAAGTGGCTACACCTTC. This gives the protein CSVTGTASGYTF. V usage is TRBV29-1 and J usage is TRBJ1-2; 7 nucleotides agree with TRBD1. The germline CDR1 and CDR2 sequences are SQVTM and ANQGSEA. CDR3 length: 12 residues. V lost 5 bases to trimming and J lost 7 bases; unmatched junction nucleotides: 7.

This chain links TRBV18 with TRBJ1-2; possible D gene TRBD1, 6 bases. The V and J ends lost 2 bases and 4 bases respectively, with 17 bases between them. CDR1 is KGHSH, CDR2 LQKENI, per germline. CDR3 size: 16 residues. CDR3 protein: CASSPGRQEGRYGYTF. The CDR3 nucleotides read TGTGCCAGCTCACCAGGAAGACAGGAGGGCCGCTATGGCTACACCTTC.

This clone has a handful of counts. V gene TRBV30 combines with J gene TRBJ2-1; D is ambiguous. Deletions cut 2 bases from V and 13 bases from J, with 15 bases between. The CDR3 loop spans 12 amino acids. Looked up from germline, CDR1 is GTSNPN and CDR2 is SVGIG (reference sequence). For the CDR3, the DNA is TGTGCCTGGAGTCAACGATATGGTCTCCAGTTCTTC. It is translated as CAWSQRYGLQFF.

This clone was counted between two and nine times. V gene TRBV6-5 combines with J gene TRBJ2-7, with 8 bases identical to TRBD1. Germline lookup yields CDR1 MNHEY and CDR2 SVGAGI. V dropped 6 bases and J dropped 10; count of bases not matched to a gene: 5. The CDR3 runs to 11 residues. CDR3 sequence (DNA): TGTGCCAGCAGCCGCGGACAGGGCCAGTACTTC. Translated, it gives CASSRGQGQYF.

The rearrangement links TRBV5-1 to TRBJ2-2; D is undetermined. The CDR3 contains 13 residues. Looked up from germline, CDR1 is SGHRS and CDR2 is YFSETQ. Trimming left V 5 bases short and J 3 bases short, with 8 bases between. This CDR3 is CASRQTDTGELFF. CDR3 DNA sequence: TGCGCCAGCAGACAGACGGACACCGGGGAGCTGTTTTTT.

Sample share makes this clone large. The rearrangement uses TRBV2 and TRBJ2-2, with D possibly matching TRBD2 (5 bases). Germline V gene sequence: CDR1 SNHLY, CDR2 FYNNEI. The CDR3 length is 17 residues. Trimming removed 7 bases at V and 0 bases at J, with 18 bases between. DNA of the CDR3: TGTGCCAGCACCTGGACCTCGGGGAACGCGAACACCGGGGAGCTGTTTTTT. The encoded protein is CASTWTSGNANTGELFF.

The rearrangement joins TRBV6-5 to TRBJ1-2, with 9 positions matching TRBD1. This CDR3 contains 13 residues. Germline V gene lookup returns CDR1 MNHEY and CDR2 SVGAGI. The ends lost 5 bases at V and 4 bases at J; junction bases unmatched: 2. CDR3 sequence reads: CASSRTGVYGYTF. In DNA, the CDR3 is TGTGCCAGCAGTCGGACAGGGGTCTATGGCTACACCTTC.

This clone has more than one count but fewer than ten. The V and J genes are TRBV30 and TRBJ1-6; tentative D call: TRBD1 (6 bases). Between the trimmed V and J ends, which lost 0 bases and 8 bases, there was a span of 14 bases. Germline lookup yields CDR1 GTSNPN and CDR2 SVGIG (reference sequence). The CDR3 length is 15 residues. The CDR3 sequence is CAWSVGQGYDSPLHF. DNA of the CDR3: TGTGCCTGGAGTGTGGGCCAGGGGTATGATTCACCCCTCCACTTT.

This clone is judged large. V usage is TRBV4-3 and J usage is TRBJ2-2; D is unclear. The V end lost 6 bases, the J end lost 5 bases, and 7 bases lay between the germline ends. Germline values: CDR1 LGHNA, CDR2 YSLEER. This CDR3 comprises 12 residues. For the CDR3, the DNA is TGCGCCAGCAGTTTAGGGACCGGGGAGCTGTTTTTT. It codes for CASSLGTGELFF.